The 18 T cell receptor beta chains below come from one sample, sequenced in a study of cytomegalovirus exposure and HLA in healthy donors. Researchers ran the PCR with 60 Vbeta and 13 Jbeta primers. Repertoires were generated with immunoSEQ multiplex PCR, while TCRdb's copy carries only in-frame clones and drops some. The sample lists 150,000 or so clones; roughly 70% were seen once. The sequencing sample was made of PBMCs. These receptors came from a man aged 25-45 years in good health and CMV-seropositive.

This clone has a handful of counts. V and J are TRBV9 and TRBJ2-1, with a tentative D call TRBD2 (6 bases). The germline V and J ends were trimmed by 0 bases and 0 bases, with 10 bases remaining between them. Germline CDR1 and CDR2: SGDLS and YYNGEE. This CDR3 has 16 residues. This CDR3 reads CASSVEWRGSYNEQFF. CDR3 nucleotide sequence: TGTGCCAGCAGCGTAGAGTGGCGGGGCTCCTACAATGAGCAGTTCTTC. The variable domain in full, completed from reference TRBV9 and TRBJ2-1, reads DSGVTQTPKHLITATGQRVTLRCSPRSGDLSVYWYQQSLDQGLQFLIQYYNGEERAKGNILERFSAQQFPDLHSELNLSSLELGDSALYFCASSVEWRGSYNEQFFGPGTRLTVL.

This sequence joins TRBV7-9 and TRBJ1-2; TRBD1 aligns across 8 bases. This CDR3 spans 12 amino acids. Germline CDR1 and CDR2: SEHNR and FQNEAQ (reference sequence). Trimming took 5 bases from V and 8 from J; bases not matched to a gene: 4. The CDR3 sequence: CASSGTGGGYTF. In DNA form, the CDR3 reads TGTGCCAGCAGCGGCACAGGGGGAGGCTACACCTTC.

This rearrangement joins TRBV7-8 to TRBJ2-3; D not certain. The ends were cut back, 2 bases at V and 4 bases at J, with 10 bases in the middle. The CDR3 runs 14 residues. Germline CDR1 SGHVS, CDR2 FQNEAQ. For the CDR3, the DNA is TGTGCCAGCAGCTTAAGCGAGGTGGCAGATACGCAGTATTTT. Encoded protein: CASSLSEVADTQYF.

This clone was counted only a few times. The chain employs TRBV27 and TRBJ1-5; possible D gene TRBD1, 5 bases. V gave up 0 bases and J gave up 8 bases, with 11 bases separating them. The CDR3 consists of 14 residues. CDR1 and CDR2 (germline): MNHEY, SMNVEV (reference sequence). In nucleotides, the CDR3 is TGTGCCAGCAGTTTATCGGGGGGTGGTGAGCCCCAGCATTTT. Protein sequence: CASSLSGGGEPQHF.

The chain is built from TRBV25-1 and TRBJ2-5, with D possibly matching TRBD2 (6 bases). V was pared by 3 bases and J by 2 bases, with 13 bases between. Germline CDR1 MGHDK, CDR2 SYGVNS. The CDR3 is 15 residues long. CDR3 residues: CASSDTRGLQETQYF. The CDR3 nucleotides read TGTGCCAGCAGTGATACGCGGGGATTACAAGAGACCCAGTACTTC.

This clone was observed a handful of times. The J gene is TRBJ1-1, the V gene TRBV6-1; TRBD1 matches 8 bases. Germline-derived CDR1 and CDR2 are MNHNS and SASEGT. The CDR3 runs to 13 residues. After removal of 2 bases from V and 11 bases from J, the junction contained 7 bases not matched to a gene. The CDR3 region has the DNA TGTGCCAGCAGTGAAACAGGGGGACGGCGTGCTTTCTTT. Protein sequence: CASSETGGRRAFF.

V and J are TRBV7-2 and TRBJ2-7, with D maybe TRBD2 (6 bases). Germline V gives CDR1 SGHTA, CDR2 FQGNSA. V gave up 5 bases and J gave up 0 bases, with 11 bases separating them. The CDR3 loop spans 14 amino acids. The CDR3 nucleotides are TGTGCCAGCAGCGCGGGATTCCTCTCCTACGAGCAGTACTTC. Protein: CASSAGFLSYEQYF. Filled out from reference TRBV7-2 and TRBJ2-7, the complete variable domain reads GAGVSQSPSNKVTEKGKDVELRCDPISGHTALYWYRQSLGQGLEFLIYFQGNSAPDKSGLPSDRFSAERTGGSVSTLTIQRTQQEDSAVYLCASSAGFLSYEQYFGPGTRLTVT.

Of note for this clone: Relative to the germline gene, one junction end is altered; a read error may explain this. The chain has TRBV19 and TRBJ2-1; D unclear. The CDR3 consists of 13 residues. Germline values: CDR1 LNHDA, CDR2 SQIVND (reference sequence). CDR3 sequence reads: CASSSSLYNEQFF. The CDR3 DNA reads TGTGCCAGCAGTAGTAGCCTCTACAATGAGCAGTTCTTC.

The chain has TRBV30 and TRBJ1-6; D is ambiguous. This CDR3 spans 15 amino acids. The ends were cut back, 4 bases at V and 0 bases at J, with 10 bases in the middle. Germline CDR1 reads GTSNPN; CDR2 reads SVGIG (reference sequence). CDR3 residues: CAWKLGSSYNSPLHF. CDR3 DNA sequence: TGTGCCTGGAAGCTTGGGAGCTCCTATAATTCACCCCTCCACTTT.

This clone has only a few counts. The chain has TRBV7-9 and TRBJ1-3, with 7 bases that match TRBD1. V trimming: 4 bases; J trimming: 2 bases; junction bases outside the gene matches: 8. This CDR3 is 16 amino acids long. Germline-derived CDR1 and CDR2 are SEHNR and FQNEAQ (reference sequence). CDR3 nucleotide sequence: TGTGCCAGCAGCTCCCTCTTGACAGGGACTGGAAACACCATATATTTT. Amino acids: CASSSLLTGTGNTIYF.

The chain carries TRBV18 and TRBJ1-1, with no clear D. This CDR3 spans 15 amino acids. The V end lost 4 bases, the J end lost 3 bases, and 15 bases lay between the germline ends. Germline V gene sequence: CDR1 KGHSH, CDR2 LQKENI. CDR3 DNA sequence: TGTGCCAGCTCACTGACCTCCGGGGAGGACACTGAAGCTTTCTTT. Its protein is CASSLTSGEDTEAFF.

This chain uses TRBV30 with TRBJ1-4; TRBD1 matches 7 bases. CDR1 is GTSNPN and CDR2 is SVGIG in the germline V gene (reference sequence). The CDR3 is 15 amino acids. J gave up 2 bases and V 5 bases, and 8 bases lay outside the gene matches. Here the CDR3 reads CAWAATGATNEKLFF. The CDR3 DNA sequence: TGTGCCTGGGCAGCTACAGGGGCGACTAATGAAAAACTGTTTTTT.

This chain uses TRBV7-9 with TRBJ2-1; 10 bases agree with TRBD1. This CDR3 has 14 amino acids. Unmatched junction bases numbered 4, after V lost 5 bases and J lost 6 bases. The germline CDR1 and CDR2 sequences are SEHNR and FQNEAQ (reference sequence). CDR3 bases: TGTGCCAGCAGCCTGGGACAGGGGCTCAATGAGCAGTTCTTC. It specifies CASSLGQGLNEQFF.

The chain employs TRBV5-1 and TRBJ2-1; D ambiguous. The CDR3 has 16 residues. The V gene's germline CDR1 is SGHRS and CDR2 YFSETQ. Trimming shortened V by 0 bases and J by 0 bases, and 10 bases separated the two germline ends. The CDR3 loop is CASSLAGASSYNEQFF. For the CDR3, the DNA is TGCGCCAGCAGCTTGGCCGGAGCGAGCTCCTACAATGAGCAGTTCTTC.

This clone has a handful of counts. The rearrangement uses TRBV7-3 and TRBJ2-5; 8 bases are shared with TRBD2. The CDR3 runs to 14 residues. Germline V lookup: CDR1 SGHTA, CDR2 FQGTGA. The trim removed 5 bases at V and 5 bases at J, leaving 7 bases unmatched. The CDR3 region has the DNA TGTGCCAGCAGCCTCAGCGGGAGTTTTGAGACCCAGTACTTC. Protein product: CASSLSGSFETQYF.

This clone was detected only once. This chain links TRBV29-1 with TRBJ2-7; weak D call: TRBD1 (5 bases). The CDR3 has 12 amino acids. Germline V gene data show CDR1 as SQVTM and CDR2 as ANQGSEA. Trimming stripped 4 bases from V and 3 bases from J, with 10 bases between. CDR3 region: CSVGQTDYEQYF. In nucleotides, the CDR3 is TGCAGCGTTGGACAGACAGACTACGAGCAGTACTTC.

The chain is built from TRBV4-1 and TRBJ2-7; 14 bases fit TRBD2. Germline V gene lookup returns CDR1 MGHRA and CDR2 YSYEKL. This CDR3 comprises 15 residues. Trimming took 6 bases from V and 3 from J; bases not matched to a gene: 4. The CDR3 loop is CASSRLAGGFYEQYF. As DNA, the CDR3 is TGCGCCAGCAGTCGACTAGCGGGAGGGTTCTACGAGCAGTACTTC.

This sequence joins TRBV19 and TRBJ1-2, with D possibly TRBD1 on 6 matching bases. CDR3 length: 14 amino acids. Germline V gene lookup returns CDR1 LNHDA and CDR2 SQIVND (reference sequence). Trimming pared 6 bases from V and 0 bases from J, leaving 11 bases between. The CDR3 coding sequence is TGTGCCAGTAGCCCGGACAGCGCTAACTATGGCTACACCTTC. It is translated as CASSPDSANYGYTF.